Shown below are 7 T cell receptor beta chains from a single sample sequenced in a study of T-cell reconstitution after alpha-beta-depleted transplantation in children. The library targeted TCRbeta and was prepared with unique molecular identifiers. TCRdb used MiXCR to reprocess the PCR reads, holding one entry per CDR3 protein. This sample carries around 580,000 distinct CDR3 sequences, 25% to 30% of them seen once, and the ten largest clones take approximately 33%. Source: PBMCs, taken before TCRalphabeta/CD19-depleted stem cell transplant. These receptors were collected from a boy less than two years old with Wiskott-Aldrich syndrome, due to receive a stem cell transplant.

The V call is TRBV15, the J call TRBJ1-1, with a weak D call TRBD1 (6 bases). V lost 0 bases and J 4 bases, leaving 15 bases between the germline ends. The CDR3 contains 16 residues. In germline, CDR1 is LNHNV, CDR2 YYDKDF (reference sequence). CDR3 nucleotides: TGTGCCACCAGCAGAGATTTGTACAGGGAAGCCACTGAAGCTTTCTTT. Residues: CATSRDLYREATEAFF.

At least ten counts were recorded for this clonotype. CDR3 in amino acids: CASSPTGSYEQYF. CDR3 DNA sequence: TGCGCCAGCAGCCCGACAGGTTCCTACGAGCAGTACTTC. The J gene is TRBJ2-7, the V gene TRBV5-1; maybe TRBD1 (6 bases). The CDR3 runs to 13 residues. With 4 bases removed from V and 1 base from J, the gap between germline ends came to 9 bases. The germline gives CDR1 SGHRS, CDR2 YFSETQ.

In this sample, this clonotype turned up a few times. This chain connects TRBV12-3 or TRBV12-4 to TRBJ2-3; 7 bases fit TRBD1. J was trimmed by 4 bases and V by 2 bases; bases with no gene match: 3. The CDR3 is 14 residues long. The CDR3 protein is CASSLWQGADTQYF. For the CDR3, the DNA is TGTGCCAGCAGTTTATGGCAGGGGGCAGATACGCAGTATTTT.

The rearrangement uses TRBV5-1 and TRBJ2-2; unclear D gene. Germline loops: CDR1 SGHRS, CDR2 YFSETQ. This CDR3 comprises 15 residues. Trimming took 2 bases from V and 0 from J, leaving 8 bases between them. CDR3 in amino acids: CASSFSRPNTGELFF. In DNA, the CDR3 is TGCGCCAGCAGCTTCAGTCGTCCGAACACCGGGGAGCTGTTTTTT.

This clonotype was recorded a few times. The chain uses TRBV10-3 and TRBJ2-3; the D is unclear. Deletions cut 0 bases from V and 4 bases from J, with 14 bases between. Looked up from germline, CDR1 is ENHRY and CDR2 is SYGVKD. CDR3 size: 16 residues. The CDR3 here is CAISESGFLNPDTQYF. For the CDR3, the DNA is TGTGCCATCAGTGAGTCCGGCTTCCTAAACCCAGATACGCAGTATTTT.

J is TRBJ1-1 and V is TRBV21-1. TRBV21-1 constitutes a pseudogene. The CDR3 runs to 12 residues. The CDR3 sequence is CASEAMNTEAFF. The CDR3 DNA reads as TGTGCCAGCGAGGCGATGAACACTGAAGCTTTCTTT.

V and J are TRBV20-1 and TRBJ1-5, with a possible D match to TRBD1 (6 bases). Germline V lookup: CDR1 DFQATT, CDR2 SNEGSKA (reference sequence). Trimming removed 6 bases at V and 4 bases at J, with 13 bases between. CDR3 length equals 13 residues. The chain's CDR3 is CSATLDSNQPQHF. The DNA for the CDR3 is TGCAGTGCCACCTTGGACAGTAATCAGCCCCAGCATTTT.